These T cell receptor beta chains were read from a single sample in a study of cytomegalovirus exposure and HLA in healthy donors. Produced via immunoSEQ multiplex PCR; TCRdb's table is partial and in-frame only. This sample has 72,000 or so clones, with less than 80% found just once. Sequenced material: PBMCs. These receptors were obtained from a woman between 50 and 59 years old in good health and CMV-seronegative. Each CDR3 is given with its conserved first and last residue. The D gene is left open where the match is weak. Part of the rows lack a size; the others show once, few, many or a class for expanded clones.

clone size: NA; V gene: TRBV2; CDR3 length: 12; J gene: TRBJ2-7; D gene: NA; CDR3 DNA: TGTGCCAGCAGTGAACAGGCACTCGAGCAGTACTTC; CDR3 protein: CASSEQALEQYF
clone size: NA; V gene: TRBV7-6; CDR3 length: 15; J gene: TRBJ2-3; D gene: NA; CDR3 DNA: TGTGCCAGCAGCTTAGCGCTAATAGCGACAGATACGCAGTATTTT; CDR3 protein: CASSLALIATDTQYF
clone size: NA; V gene: TRBV2; CDR3 length: 11; J gene: TRBJ2-1; D gene: NA; CDR3 DNA: TGTGCCAGCGCGCCATACAATGAGCAGTTCTTC; CDR3 protein: CASAPYNEQFF
clone size: NA; V gene: TRBV28; CDR3 length: 14; J gene: TRBJ1-2; D gene: NA; CDR3 DNA: TGTGCCACTCTACCGGGGGGCGCCGGCTATGGCTACACCTTC; CDR3 protein: CATLPGGAGYGYTF
clone size: NA; V gene: TRBV6-6; CDR3 length: 15; J gene: TRBJ1-3; D gene: NA; CDR3 DNA: TGTGCCAGCAGTTACTCGAGTACCGCTGGAAACACCATATATTTT; CDR3 protein: CASSYSSTAGNTIYF
clone size: NA; V gene: TRBV30; CDR3 length: 13; J gene: TRBJ2-5; D gene: NA; CDR3 DNA: TGTGCCTGGAGTGTGGGGGGAAAGGGGACCCAGTACTTC; CDR3 protein: CAWSVGGKGTQYF
clone size: few; V gene: TRBV15; CDR3 length: 15; J gene: TRBJ2-7; D gene: NA; CDR3 DNA: TGTGCCACCAGCGCACCCCCTAAGGGGTTCTACGAGCAGTACTTC; CDR3 protein: CATSAPPKGFYEQYF
clone size: NA; V gene: TRBV28; CDR3 length: 14; J gene: TRBJ1-5; D gene: NA; CDR3 DNA: TGTGCCAGCAGTTTATCAGGGGGCAATCAGCCCCAGCATTTT; CDR3 protein: CASSLSGGNQPQHF
clone size: NA; V gene: TRBV5-6; CDR3 length: 13; J gene: TRBJ2-1; D gene: TRBD2; CDR3 DNA: TGTGCCAGCAGCAGGGGACTAGATAATGAGCAGTTCTTC; CDR3 protein: CASSRGLDNEQFF
clone size: NA; V gene: TRBV7-2; CDR3 length: 19; J gene: TRBJ2-7; D gene: TRBD2; CDR3 DNA: TGTGCCAGCAGCTTTGGGTCACCCCGGACTAGCGGGAGAGTCAACGAGCAGTACTTC; CDR3 protein: CASSFGSPRTSGRVNEQYF
clone size: NA; V gene: TRBV5-4; CDR3 length: 15; J gene: TRBJ1-1; D gene: TRBD1; CDR3 DNA: TGTGCCAGCAGCTTGCCCGGGACAGGGCGCACTGAAGCTTTCTTT; CDR3 protein: CASSLPGTGRTEAFF
clone size: NA; V gene: TRBV7-2; CDR3 length: 14; J gene: TRBJ2-7; D gene: NA; CDR3 DNA: TGTGCCAGCTCCTTGGACAGAACCTCCTACGAGCAGTACTTC; CDR3 protein: CASSLDRTSYEQYF
clone size: NA; V gene: TRBV5-6; CDR3 length: 15; J gene: TRBJ2-1; D gene: TRBD1; CDR3 DNA: TGTGCCAGCAGCCTGGGACAGGGAATCGTCGTTTCCCAGTTCTTC; CDR3 protein: CASSLGQGIVVSQFF
clone size: NA; V gene: TRBV6-6; CDR3 length: 13; J gene: TRBJ2-7; D gene: NA; CDR3 DNA: TGTGCCAGCAGTTACTCGAACATGGCCGAGCAGTACTTC; CDR3 protein: CASSYSNMAEQYF
clone size: NA; V gene: TRBV5-1; CDR3 length: 16; J gene: TRBJ2-3; D gene: TRBD1; CDR3 DNA: TGCGCCAGCAGCCCCCCCGGGACAGGAAGCACAGATACGCAGTATTTT; CDR3 protein: CASSPPGTGSTDTQYF
clone size: NA; V gene: TRBV5-8; CDR3 length: 14; J gene: TRBJ1-2; D gene: NA; CDR3 DNA: TGTGCCAGCAGCAACCTGGGCCAGCTCTATGGCTACACCTTC; CDR3 protein: CASSNLGQLYGYTF
clone size: few; V gene: TRBV29-1; CDR3 length: 13; J gene: TRBJ1-4; D gene: NA; CDR3 DNA: TGCAGCGCCTTGACAGCAACTAATGAAAAACTGTTTTTT; CDR3 protein: CSALTATNEKLFF
clone size: NA; V gene: TRBV6-8; CDR3 length: 15; J gene: TRBJ2-1; D gene: TRBD2; CDR3 DNA: TGTGCCAGCACGGCTAGCGGGAGGGCCTACAATGAGCAGTTCTTC; CDR3 protein: CASTASGRAYNEQFF
clone size: few; V gene: TRBV30; CDR3 length: 14; J gene: TRBJ1-6; D gene: TRBD1; CDR3 DNA: TGTGCCTGGAGTGTCGAGGGGGCAGGTTCACCCCTCCACTTT; CDR3 protein: CAWSVEGAGSPLHF
clone size: NA; V gene: TRBV5-1; CDR3 length: 14; J gene: TRBJ1-2; D gene: NA; CDR3 DNA: TGCGCCAGCAGCTTGGGGCAGGGTGACTATGGCTACACCTTC; CDR3 protein: CASSLGQGDYGYTF
clone size: NA; V gene: TRBV9; CDR3 length: 15; J gene: TRBJ2-7; D gene: NA; CDR3 DNA: TGTGCCAGCAGCGTAGACATCACACCATCCTACGAGCAGTACTTC; CDR3 protein: CASSVDITPSYEQYF
clone size: NA; V gene: TRBV30; CDR3 length: 12; J gene: TRBJ1-1; D gene: NA; CDR3 DNA: TGTGCCTGGGGGGAGGGGAACACTGAAGCTTTCTTT; CDR3 protein: CAWGEGNTEAFF
clone size: once; V gene: TRBV5-1; CDR3 length: 13; J gene: TRBJ1-4; D gene: NA; CDR3 DNA: TGCGCCAGCAGCTTGTTGGCCGATGAAAAACTGTTTTTT; CDR3 protein: CASSLLADEKLFF
clone size: NA; V gene: TRBV6-5; CDR3 length: 11; J gene: TRBJ2-5; D gene: NA; CDR3 DNA: TGTGCCAGCAGTTATCAACGGTTGCGGTACTTC; CDR3 protein: CASSYQRLRYF
clone size: NA; V gene: TRBV19; CDR3 length: 15; J gene: TRBJ2-7; D gene: NA; CDR3 DNA: TGTGCCAGTAGTATCCGGCGGGGTCCCTCCTACGAGCAGTACTTC; CDR3 protein: CASSIRRGPSYEQYF
clone size: NA; V gene: TRBV9; CDR3 length: 14; J gene: TRBJ1-1; D gene: NA; CDR3 DNA: TGTGCCAGCTCCTGGGGGGATGGAGGGACTGAAGCTTTCTTT; CDR3 protein: CASSWGDGGTEAFF
clone size: NA; V gene: TRBV15; CDR3 length: 15; J gene: TRBJ2-1; D gene: TRBD2; CDR3 DNA: TGTGCCACCAGCACCGGACTAGCGGGAGGATATGAGCAGTTCTTC; CDR3 protein: CATSTGLAGGYEQFF
clone size: NA; V gene: TRBV7-2; CDR3 length: 14; J gene: TRBJ2-7; D gene: TRBD2; CDR3 DNA: TGTGCCAGCAGCGACGGGAGGGGCTCCTACGAGCAGTACTTC; CDR3 protein: CASSDGRGSYEQYF
clone size: once; V gene: TRBV7-9; CDR3 length: 14; J gene: TRBJ1-2; D gene: TRBD1; CDR3 DNA: TGTGCCAGCAGCTTAGGGGACAGCCTACATGGCTACACCTTC; CDR3 protein: CASSLGDSLHGYTF
clone size: NA; V gene: TRBV5-1; CDR3 length: 12; J gene: TRBJ1-2; D gene: NA; CDR3 DNA: TGCGCCAGCAGCTTGGCCGACTCTGGCTACACCTTC; CDR3 protein: CASSLADSGYTF
clone size: few; V gene: TRBV5-1; CDR3 length: 14; J gene: TRBJ1-1; D gene: NA; CDR3 DNA: TGCGCCAGCAGCTACTTAGGGGGGGAGACTGAAGCTTTCTTT; CDR3 protein: CASSYLGGETEAFF
clone size: NA; V gene: TRBV5-1; CDR3 length: 14; J gene: TRBJ1-2; D gene: TRBD1; CDR3 DNA: TGCGCCAGCAGCGAGGGACAGCCCTTTGGGGGCTACACCTTC; CDR3 protein: CASSEGQPFGGYTF
clone size: NA; V gene: TRBV15; CDR3 length: 15; J gene: TRBJ1-4; D gene: NA; CDR3 DNA: TGTGCCACCAGCAGAGATGAGGGCTGGGATGAAAAACTGTTTTTT; CDR3 protein: CATSRDEGWDEKLFF
clone size: few; V gene: TRBV29-1; CDR3 length: 14; J gene: TRBJ2-5; D gene: NA; CDR3 DNA: TGCAGCGTTGAAGATCCGACGGGGAGAGAGACCCAGTACTTC; CDR3 protein: CSVEDPTGRETQYF
clone size: NA; V gene: TRBV20-1; CDR3 length: 11; J gene: TRBJ1-1; D gene: NA; CDR3 DNA: TGCAGTGCTACCGGCAGGCCTGAAGCTTTCTTT; CDR3 protein: CSATGRPEAFF
clone size: few; V gene: TRBV7-2; CDR3 length: 14; J gene: TRBJ1-2; D gene: NA; CDR3 DNA: TGTGCCAGCAGCACTGGAGAGGGGGTTATGGCTACAACCTTC; CDR3 protein: CASSTGEGVMATTF
clone size: NA; V gene: TRBV12-2; CDR3 length: 15; J gene: TRBJ1-1; D gene: NA; CDR3 DNA: TGTGCAAGTCGCTTAGTCGGGACACCGAACACTGAAGCTTTCTTT; CDR3 protein: CASRLVGTPNTEAFF
clone size: NA; V gene: TRBV28; CDR3 length: 15; J gene: TRBJ2-1; D gene: NA; CDR3 DNA: TGTGCCAGCGGGCATATACGTGACGGCTACAATGAGCAGTTCTTC; CDR3 protein: CASGHIRDGYNEQFF
clone size: NA; V gene: TRBV5-6; CDR3 length: 14; J gene: TRBJ1-2; D gene: NA; CDR3 DNA: TGTGCCAGCAGCTCGTGGGGGGGGAGCTATGGCTACACCTTC; CDR3 protein: CASSSWGGSYGYTF
clone size: NA; V gene: TRBV7-2; CDR3 length: 16; J gene: TRBJ2-1; D gene: NA; CDR3 DNA: TGTGCCAGCAGCTTAATCCGGCTAGTTTCCTACAATGAGCAGTTCTTC; CDR3 protein: CASSLIRLVSYNEQFF
clone size: NA; V gene: TRBV29-1; CDR3 length: 13; J gene: TRBJ2-7; D gene: TRBD2; CDR3 DNA: TGCAGCGTTGGGGGAGGGAGCTCCTACGAGCAGTACTTC; CDR3 protein: CSVGGGSSYEQYF
clone size: once; V gene: TRBV9; CDR3 length: 13; J gene: TRBJ1-1; D gene: NA; CDR3 DNA: TGTGCCAGCAGTGCAACAGCGAACACTGAAGCTTTCTTT; CDR3 protein: CASSATANTEAFF
clone size: few; V gene: TRBV28; CDR3 length: 12; J gene: TRBJ1-1; D gene: NA; CDR3 DNA: TGTGCCAGCAGTTTGAGCGACACTGAAGCTTTCTTT; CDR3 protein: CASSLSDTEAFF
clone size: NA; V gene: TRBV7-6; CDR3 length: 16; J gene: TRBJ1-2; D gene: TRBD1; CDR3 DNA: TGTGCCAGCAGCTCGGGACAGGGGGTCGGTGACTATGGCTACACCTTC; CDR3 protein: CASSSGQGVGDYGYTF
clone size: NA; V gene: TRBV7-6; CDR3 length: 13; J gene: TRBJ1-4; D gene: NA; CDR3 DNA: TGTGCCAGCAGTCTGGGGCTTAATGAAAAACTGTTTTTT; CDR3 protein: CASSLGLNEKLFF
clone size: once; V gene: TRBV28; CDR3 length: 15; J gene: TRBJ1-4; D gene: NA; CDR3 DNA: TGTGCCAGCCAGCGCCCCAGGGGAGGGAATGAAAAACTGTTTTTT; CDR3 protein: CASQRPRGGNEKLFF
clone size: medium-sized; V gene: TRBV29-1; CDR3 length: 15; J gene: TRBJ1-3; D gene: TRBD1; CDR3 DNA: TGCAGCGTTTGGACAGGAACCAACTCTGGAAACACCATATATTTT; CDR3 protein: CSVWTGTNSGNTIYF
clone size: NA; V gene: TRBV2; CDR3 length: 15; J gene: TRBJ1-2; D gene: NA; CDR3 DNA: TGTGCCAGCAGTGAATTGGGGGCGGGGGACTATGGCTACACCTTC; CDR3 protein: CASSELGAGDYGYTF
clone size: few; V gene: TRBV4-3; CDR3 length: 12; J gene: TRBJ2-1; D gene: NA; CDR3 DNA: TGCGCCAGCAGCCAGGAGGGGAATGAGCAGTTCTTC; CDR3 protein: CASSQEGNEQFF
clone size: NA; V gene: TRBV5-4; CDR3 length: 14; J gene: TRBJ2-7; D gene: TRBD1; CDR3 DNA: TGTGCCAGCAGCTCGGACAGGGGTCCCTACGAGCAGTACTTC; CDR3 protein: CASSSDRGPYEQYF
clone size: few; V gene: TRBV5-1; CDR3 length: 13; J gene: TRBJ2-3; D gene: NA; CDR3 DNA: TGCGCCAGCAGCGCTCCGGGGGTAGATACGCAGTATTTT; CDR3 protein: CASSAPGVDTQYF
clone size: few; V gene: TRBV4-3; CDR3 length: 16; J gene: TRBJ2-2; D gene: NA; CDR3 DNA: TGCGCCAGCAGCCCCGCCGCCCAGGTTAACACCGGGGAGCTGTTTTTT; CDR3 protein: CASSPAAQVNTGELFF
clone size: NA; V gene: TRBV5-1; CDR3 length: 15; J gene: TRBJ2-5; D gene: TRBD2; CDR3 DNA: TGCGCCAGCAGCCCAATTACTAGCGTCCAAGAGACCCAGTACTTC; CDR3 protein: CASSPITSVQETQYF
clone size: once; V gene: TRBV19; CDR3 length: 15; J gene: TRBJ1-5; D gene: NA; CDR3 DNA: TGTGCCAGTTGCCTGCTTCAGGAAGTCGGTCAGCCCCAGCATTTT; CDR3 protein: CASCLLQEVGQPQHF
clone size: NA; V gene: TRBV19; CDR3 length: 12; J gene: TRBJ2-3; D gene: NA; CDR3 DNA: TGTGCCAGTACCGATCTAGCTGATACGCAGTATTTT; CDR3 protein: CASTDLADTQYF
clone size: NA; V gene: TRBV7-2; CDR3 length: 13; J gene: TRBJ1-2; D gene: NA; CDR3 DNA: TGTGCCAGCAGCCTCAGACTGTCCTATGGCTACACCTTC; CDR3 protein: CASSLRLSYGYTF
clone size: few; V gene: TRBV4-1; CDR3 length: 15; J gene: TRBJ1-3; D gene: NA; CDR3 DNA: TGCGCCAGCAGCCAAGCGAGTCTCTCTGGAAACACCATATATTTT; CDR3 protein: CASSQASLSGNTIYF
clone size: NA; V gene: TRBV19; CDR3 length: 19; J gene: TRBJ2-1; D gene: TRBD2; CDR3 DNA: TGTGCCAGTAGCACCGGGACTAGCGGGATTGGCGTCTCCTACAATGAGCAGTTCTTC; CDR3 protein: CASSTGTSGIGVSYNEQFF